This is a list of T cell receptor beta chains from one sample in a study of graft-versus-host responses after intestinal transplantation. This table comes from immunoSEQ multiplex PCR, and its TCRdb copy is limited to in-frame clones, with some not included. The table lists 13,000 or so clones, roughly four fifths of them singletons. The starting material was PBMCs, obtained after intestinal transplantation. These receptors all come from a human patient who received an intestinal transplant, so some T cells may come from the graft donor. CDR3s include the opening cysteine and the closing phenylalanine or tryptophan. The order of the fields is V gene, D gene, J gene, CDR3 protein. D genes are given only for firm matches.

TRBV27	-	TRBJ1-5	CASSFQNQPQHF
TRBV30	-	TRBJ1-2	CAWSVWGTNLDGYTF
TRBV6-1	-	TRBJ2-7	CASSEGVSYEQYF
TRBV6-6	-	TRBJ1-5	CASSTHRDGNQPQHF
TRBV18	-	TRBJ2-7	CASSAIRDTSYEQYF
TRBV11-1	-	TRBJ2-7	CASSSSNNEQYF
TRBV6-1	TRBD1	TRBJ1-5	CASSALGQGRDQPQHF
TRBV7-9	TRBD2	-	CASSLGLAGGEQYF
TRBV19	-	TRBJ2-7	CASSPGQGSSYEQYF
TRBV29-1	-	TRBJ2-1	CSVEIWGAQFF
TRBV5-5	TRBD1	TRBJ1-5	CASSSRGMSNQPQHF
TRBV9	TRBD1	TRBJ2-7	CASSATGGYEQYF
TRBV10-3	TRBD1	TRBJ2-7	CAISWDSTYEQYF
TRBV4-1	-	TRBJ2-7	CASSQVVTETYEQYF
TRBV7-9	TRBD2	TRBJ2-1	CASSQRGLPEQFF
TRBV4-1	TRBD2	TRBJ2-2	CASSQGTSGGFQGELFF
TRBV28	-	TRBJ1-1	CASLPGMNTEAFF
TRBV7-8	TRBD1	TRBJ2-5	CASSQRTGGGQETQYF
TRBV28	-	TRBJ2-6	CASSERGAGANVLTF
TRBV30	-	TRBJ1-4	CAWSLDVYEKLFF
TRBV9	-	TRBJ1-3	CASGFSSGNTIYF
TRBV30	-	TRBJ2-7	CAWSDPGRSYEQYF
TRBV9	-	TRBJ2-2	CASTGPGKNTGELFF
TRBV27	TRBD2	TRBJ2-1	CASKLAGGVNEQFF
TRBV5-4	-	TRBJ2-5	CASSPGGGALETQYF
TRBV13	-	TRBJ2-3	CASSLDWYPRGRSDTQYF
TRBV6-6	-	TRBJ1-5	CASSPVSGLNQPQHF
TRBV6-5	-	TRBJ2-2	CASEDRNTGELFF
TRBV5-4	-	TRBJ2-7	CASSLRGAEYEQYF
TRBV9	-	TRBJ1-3	CASSVGEGGNTIYF
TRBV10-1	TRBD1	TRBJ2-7	CASSETGGPYEQYF
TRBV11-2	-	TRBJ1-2	CASSLAVVGRRDYGYTF
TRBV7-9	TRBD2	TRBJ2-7	CASSSDGTSGMYYEQYF
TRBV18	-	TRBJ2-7	CASSPGGYRVEQYF
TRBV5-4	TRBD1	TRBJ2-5	CASSLGTGPETQYF
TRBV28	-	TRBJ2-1	CASSWHNEQFF
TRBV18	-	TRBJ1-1	CASSPLDTTEAFF
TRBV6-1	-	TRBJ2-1	CASSESGGDEQFF
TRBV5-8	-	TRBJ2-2	CASSPDRGNTGELFF
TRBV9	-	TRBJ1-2	CASSVEPGTNYGYTF
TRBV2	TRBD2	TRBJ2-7	CASLAGPAFYEQYF
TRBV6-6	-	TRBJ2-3	CASSTPPTDTQYF
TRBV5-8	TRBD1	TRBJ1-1	CASSYYRGGGTEAFF
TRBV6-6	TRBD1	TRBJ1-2	CASSSGTGGYGYTF
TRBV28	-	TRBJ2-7	CASSNEGFYYEQYF
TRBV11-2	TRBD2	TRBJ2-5	CASSLPGLAGQETQYF
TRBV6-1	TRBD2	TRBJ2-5	CASSEATSGRQTQYF
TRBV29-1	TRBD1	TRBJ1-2	CSVDSGGGPNYGYTF
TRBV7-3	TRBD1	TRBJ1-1	CASSLGTGNTEAFF
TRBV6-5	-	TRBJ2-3	CATVEGQGSPTQYF